A single sample is the source of the 20 T cell receptor beta chains below, sequenced in a study of T cell repertoires in cytomegalovirus infection. TCRdb independently ran MiXCR on the reads; one entry per CDR3 protein. The sample holds some 800,000 distinct CDR3 sequences, approximately 30% seen once. Antigens of these TCRs are unknown. The starting material was cultured CD8+ T cells from PBMCs, obtained from culture after CMV antigen stimulation. The receptors stem from a human donor in good health (CMV status not recorded). Some clones in this sample may be carry-over from other donors' samples.

This clonotype has a single count. CDR3 sequence (DNA): TGTGCCAGCAGAAGAGGAGGGGACAGCTCTGGAAACACCATATATTTT. Amino acids: CASRRGGDSSGNTIYF. The genes are TRBV27 and TRBJ1-3; 7 bases line up with TRBD1. The V gene's germline CDR1 is MNHEY and CDR2 SMNVEV (reference sequence). Unmatched junction bases numbered 8, after V lost 6 bases and J lost 0 bases. The CDR3 has 16 amino acids.

There are a few counts of this clonotype. DNA of the CDR3: TGTGCCAGCAGTTCTAGCGGGGGGAGCCTGGATACGCAGTATTTT. Its translation: CASSSSGGSLDTQYF. The V call is TRBV6-2 or TRBV6-3, the J call TRBJ2-3, with 11 nucleotides matching TRBD2. V dropped 4 bases and J dropped 6; count of bases not matched to a gene: 6. Per the germline V gene, CDR1 is MNHEY and CDR2 is SVGEGT. This CDR3 is 15 amino acids long.

This clonotype was counted only a few times. The V call is TRBV7-9, the J call TRBJ2-7; maybe TRBD1 (6 bases). Deletions cut 5 bases from V and 2 bases from J, with 13 bases between. The CDR3 runs to 14 residues. From germline, CDR1 is SEHNR and CDR2 FQNEAQ (reference sequence). The DNA for the CDR3 is TGTGCCAGCAGCCTCGGGGACAACACCTACGAGCAGTACTTC. Amino acids: CASSLGDNTYEQYF.

Ten or more counts support this clonotype. The chain employs TRBV7-2 and TRBJ2-1, with D possibly called TRBD1 or TRBD2 (5 bases each). From germline, CDR1 is SGHTA and CDR2 FQGNSA. The CDR3 consists of 12 residues. V was shortened by 5 bases and J by 7 bases, with 9 bases between the two germline ends. The CDR3 nucleotides read TGTGCCAGCAGCATGGGACCTAATGAGCAGTTCTTC. Amino acid sequence: CASSMGPNEQFF.

J is TRBJ2-2 and V is TRBV4-1, with TRBD1 identical over 7 bases. CDR1 MGHRA and CDR2 YSYEKL come from the germline V gene. This CDR3 has 15 residues. The J segment lost 7 bases and the V segment lost 0 bases, leaving 5 bases of the junction unmatched. The CDR3 region is CASSQDRGLNGELFF. The CDR3 DNA reads as TGCGCCAGCAGCCAAGATAGGGGGCTGAACGGGGAGCTGTTTTTT.

This clonotype was recorded a few times. The V and J genes are TRBV7-9 and TRBJ2-2; D not resolved. Trimming took 7 bases from V and 4 from J, leaving 19 bases between them. The CDR3 totals 16 residues. In germline, CDR1 is SEHNR, CDR2 FQNEAQ (reference sequence). The CDR3 is CASNRPNGPLTGELFF. In nucleotides, the CDR3 is TGTGCCAGCAACCGTCCGAATGGGCCTCTCACCGGGGAGCTGTTTTTT.

In its sample, this clonotype was seen a few times. This sequence joins TRBV6-1 and TRBJ2-7; a weak D match, TRBD1 (6 bases). The CDR3 is 12 amino acids. Trimming removed 4 bases from V and 6 bases from J, with 10 bases in between. In germline, CDR1 is MNHNS, CDR2 SASEGT. The CDR3 is CASSVPDSEQYF. As DNA, the CDR3 is TGTGCCAGCAGTGTCCCGGACAGCGAGCAGTACTTC.

This chain joins TRBV6-5 and TRBJ1-1; D is undetermined. CDR3 size: 13 residues. The germline V gene has CDR1 MNHEY and CDR2 SVGAGI. Trimming cost V 6 bases and J 7 bases, with 15 bases left between them. Written as DNA, the CDR3 is TGTGCCAGCAGCTTATGGGGTAGCCATGAAGCTTTCTTT. Amino acid sequence: CASSLWGSHEAFF.

The table lists this clonotype with a few counts. This sequence joins TRBV6-5 and TRBJ1-6; no definite D call. The germline CDR1 and CDR2 sequences are MNHEY and SVGAGI. With 0 bases removed from V and 5 bases from J, the gap between germline ends came to 20 bases. The CDR3 length is 19 residues. CDR3 sequence reads: CASSYSGYRAAGDNSPLHF. The CDR3 DNA reads TGTGCCAGCAGTTACTCGGGTTACCGGGCCGCGGGTGATAATTCACCCCTCCACTTT.

This clonotype was counted ten times or more. The genes are TRBV19 and TRBJ2-1; D possibly corresponds to TRBD2 (5 bases). This CDR3 region has 14 residues. V shed 9 bases and J shed 0 bases, with 12 bases lying between them. Germline lookup yields CDR1 LNHDA and CDR2 SQIVND (reference sequence). The CDR3 DNA reads TGTGCCAGCAGTGTAGGGAGCTCCTACAATGAGCAGTTCTTC. Its translation: CASSVGSSYNEQFF.

This rearrangement joins TRBV29-1 to TRBJ2-3, with D uncertain. Germline V CDR1 and CDR2: SQVTM, ANQGSEA. With 6 bases removed from V and 2 bases from J, the gap between germline ends came to 12 bases. The CDR3 runs 13 residues. This chain's CDR3 is CSVFLDATDTQYF. The CDR3, as DNA: TGCAGCGTGTTTTTGGACGCCACAGATACGCAGTATTTT.

Only a few counts were recorded for this clonotype. V is TRBV6-1 and J is TRBJ2-4, with TRBD1 identical over 12 bases. This CDR3 has 18 amino acids. Germline V gene lookup returns CDR1 MNHNS and CDR2 SASEGT. V was pared by 6 bases and J by 1 base, with 10 bases of the junction left unmatched. The CDR3 is CASRPGQGAREAKNIQYF. As DNA, the CDR3 is TGTGCCAGCAGGCCGGGACAGGGGGCTCGGGAGGCCAAAAACATTCAGTACTTC.

This clonotype was counted a few times. This sequence joins TRBV12-3 or TRBV12-4 and TRBJ2-1, with 11 bases lining up with TRBD2. V gave up 9 bases and J gave up 5 bases; unmatched junction bases: 12. This CDR3 comprises 16 residues. The CDR3 coding sequence is TGTGCCAGTTCGGTGAAAGAGACTAGCGGGGACAATGAGCAGTTCTTC. Translated, it gives CASSVKETSGDNEQFF.

Only a few counts were recorded for this clonotype. The gene calls are TRBV28 and TRBJ2-2; weak D call: TRBD1 (6 bases). CDR1 MDHEN and CDR2 SYDVKM come from the germline V gene. V lost 3 bases to trimming and J lost 5 bases, with 10 bases between them. The CDR3 has 14 amino acids. CDR3 in DNA: TGTGCCAGCAGTTTCAGGGGCCAAACCGGGGAGCTGTTTTTT. This codes for CASSFRGQTGELFF.

Remarks on this clonotype: Germline and junction disagree at one end, which may indicate a read error. V is TRBV5-4 and J is TRBJ1-5; D gene uncertain. Germline V gives CDR1 SGHNT, CDR2 YYREEE (reference sequence). The CDR3 sequence is 15 residues long. The CDR3 DNA reads as TGTGCCAGCAGCTTGGACCTTGGTAGCTATCAGCCCCAGCATTTT. It encodes CASSLDLGSYQPQHF.

This clonotype came up a few times. This sequence joins TRBV10-3 and TRBJ2-7; D is unresolved. Germline V gene data show CDR1 as ENHRY and CDR2 as SYGVKD. Trimming cost V 2 bases and J 3 bases, with 11 bases left between them. CDR3 size: 14 residues. This CDR3 reads CAISEPERIYEQYF. The CDR3 DNA is TGTGCCATCAGTGAGCCAGAGCGAATCTACGAGCAGTACTTC.

This sequence joins TRBV6-7 and TRBJ2-1; D possibly corresponds to TRBD2 (7 bases). TRBV6-7 is assigned to the ORF class and has an uncertain function. V gave up 2 bases and J gave up 0 bases, with 17 bases separating them. This CDR3 has 18 residues. The CDR3 coding sequence is TGTGCCAGCAGTTACGGGGGCGGGGGCCCAGACTCCTACAATGAGCAGTTCTTC. Protein sequence: CASSYGGGGPDSYNEQFF.

This clonotype showed up many times. CDR3 sequence reads: CASSPPGLRNEQFF. CDR3 bases: TGTGCCAGCAGCCCCCCGGGCCTCAGGAATGAGCAGTTCTTC. The J gene is TRBJ2-1, the V gene TRBV7-9; no reliable D call. The CDR3 loop spans 14 amino acids. The germline CDR1 and CDR2 sequences are SEHNR and FQNEAQ (reference sequence). V lost 5 bases, J lost 7 bases, and 15 bases lay in between. Supplemented by reference TRBV7-9 and TRBJ2-1, the full variable domain reads DTGVSQNPRHKITKRGQNVTFRCDPISEHNRLYWYRQTLGQGPEFLTYFQNEAQLEKSRLLSDRFSAERPKGSFSTLEIQRTEQGDSAMYLCASSPPGLRNEQFFGPGTRLTVL.

The rearrangement uses TRBV7-8 and TRBJ2-3; tentative D call: TRBD2 (6 bases). Germline CDR1 is SGHVS and CDR2 is FQNEAQ. The germline V and J ends were trimmed by 8 bases and 2 bases, with 17 bases remaining between them. The CDR3 sequence is 15 residues long. The DNA for the CDR3 is TGTGCCAGCCGCATCCTAGCGTACCACACAGATACGCAGTATTTT. Translated: CASRILAYHTDTQYF. The complete variable domain, with remaining parts taken from reference TRBV7-8 and TRBJ2-3, reads GAGVSQSPRYKVAKRGQDVALRCDPISGHVSLFWYQQALGQGPEFLTYFQNEAQLDKSGLPSDRFFAERPEGSVSTLKIQRTQQEDSAVYLCASRILAYHTDTQYFGPGTRLTVL.

The chain couples TRBV7-9 to TRBJ1-2; possibly TRBD1 for D (5 bases). V shed 5 bases and J shed 11 bases, with 15 bases lying between them. This CDR3 has 12 residues. Germline V gives CDR1 SEHNR, CDR2 FQNEAQ (reference sequence). The CDR3 DNA sequence: TGTGCCAGCAGCCCAGATCCGGGACGATACACCTTC. Encoded protein: CASSPDPGRYTF.